The 18 T cell receptor beta chains below were found in one sample sequenced in a study of metastatic and nonmetastatic thyroid tumors. All patients were untreated before thyroid surgery. TCRdb redid the clone calls on the PCR reads using MiXCR. Among around 30,000 clones, about 22% were seen once, and the ten largest hold under 2.5%. Sequencing was carried out using blood. The receptors derive from a female donor with papillary thyroid cancer or a benign thyroid nodule (not recorded which). Some clones in this sample may be carry-over from other donors' samples.

Many counts were recorded for this clone. One base away lies a much larger clone, so this may be a sequencing read error. Lacking the conserved final phenylalanine or tryptophan, this CDR3 likely reflects a read error. This sequence joins TRBV19 and TRBJ1-1; D perhaps matches TRBD1 (6 bases). This CDR3 has 14 amino acids. Germline V lookup: CDR1 LNHDA, CDR2 SQIVND (reference sequence). V shed 3 bases and J shed 1 base, with 9 bases lying between them. CDR3 DNA sequence: TGTGCCAGTAGTATTTGGGGGCGGAACACTGAAGCTTTCCTT. Protein: CASSIWGRNTEAFL.

This clone appeared many times. CDR3 sequence reads: CASSPQNTANEKLFF. The CDR3 DNA follows: TGCGCCAGCAGCCCCCAAAATACGGCGAATGAAAAACTGTTTTTT. This chain connects TRBV4-3 to TRBJ1-4; D not certain. This CDR3 comprises 15 residues. From germline, CDR1 is LGHNA and CDR2 YSLEER. Trimming removed 4 bases from V and 5 bases from J, with 14 bases in between.

This clone was picked up many times. CDR3 amino acids: CASSVGAGLYQETQYF. Written as DNA, the CDR3 is TGTGCCAGCAGCGTAGGGGCGGGGCTATACCAAGAGACCCAGTACTTC. This rearrangement joins TRBV9 to TRBJ2-5, with D possibly matching TRBD2 (6 bases). The CDR3 runs to 16 residues. Per germline, CDR1 SGDLS and CDR2 YYNGEE. V was pared by 0 bases and J by 0 bases, with 12 bases between.

This chain joins TRBV7-2 and TRBJ2-5, with D uncertain. The V gene lost 3 bases and the J gene lost 12 bases, with 14 bases spanning the gap. The CDR3 has 12 residues. From germline, CDR1 is SGHTA and CDR2 FQGNSA. The CDR3 nucleotides read TGTGCCAGCAGCTTGTACCAAGAGAACAAGTACTTC. This codes for CASSLYQENKYF.

This clone was seen only once. The chain employs TRBV5-1 and TRBJ2-7; 11 nucleotides agree with TRBD2. CDR1 SGHRS and CDR2 YFSETQ come from the germline V gene. This CDR3 spans 14 amino acids. V gave up 2 bases and J gave up 7 bases; unmatched junction bases: 5. CDR3 in amino acids: CASSFLAGGGEQYF. The DNA for the CDR3 is TGCGCCAGCAGCTTTTTAGCGGGAGGGGGAGAGCAGTACTTC.

At least ten counts were recorded for this clone. The J gene is TRBJ1-2, the V gene TRBV7-2; the D gene is possibly TRBD1 (5 bases). Germline V gene sequence: CDR1 SGHTA, CDR2 FQGNSA. The CDR3 is 13 residues long. Trimming pared 4 bases from V and 5 bases from J, leaving 11 bases between. The CDR3 DNA reads as TGTGCCAGCAGCTCGGGGGTCGGGTATGGCTACACCTTC. This sequence encodes CASSSGVGYGYTF.

The rearrangement joins TRBV4-1 to TRBJ2-2; 9 bases map to TRBD1. Trimming cost V 7 bases and J 5 bases; bases outside gene matches: 8. Germline V gene sequence: CDR1 MGHRA, CDR2 YSYEKL. This CDR3 contains 15 residues. CDR3 sequence: CASIPTGGSTGELFF. DNA of the CDR3: TGCGCCAGCATCCCGACAGGGGGATCTACCGGGGAGCTGTTTTTT.

On this clone itself: No conserved phenylalanine or tryptophan ends this CDR3, so it is likely a read error. Because the CDR3's place on the DNA is in doubt, the DNA is left out and the CDR3 is given as listed by TCRdb. The chain couples TRBV5-1 to TRBJ2-1; TRBD1, the D gene given by the table, was not confirmed from the DNA. The CDR3 is 14 amino acids long, termini counted. Germline values: CDR1 SGHRS, CDR2 YFSETQ. This chain's CDR3 is CASCPPRGFDEHFL.

This clone is labeled medium-sized. The chain uses TRBV7-2 and TRBJ2-7; D possibly corresponds to TRBD1 (5 bases). There are 16 residues in the CDR3. V was shortened by 3 bases and J by 3 bases, with 18 bases between the two germline ends. Per germline, CDR1 SGHTA and CDR2 FQGNSA. The CDR3 region is CASSFFPGRTFYEQYF. The CDR3 bases are TGTGCCAGCAGCTTTTTCCCAGGGCGGACCTTCTACGAGCAGTACTTC.

Ten or more counts support this clone. The rearrangement links TRBV6-1 to TRBJ2-5; D may be TRBD2 (5 bases). V lost 6 bases to trimming and J lost 7 bases, with 12 bases between them. Germline V lookup: CDR1 MNHNS, CDR2 SASEGT. The CDR3 length is 12 residues. This CDR3 is CASSPLRGTQYF. In DNA form, the CDR3 reads TGTGCCAGCAGCCCACTTCGGGGGACCCAGTACTTC.

In its sample, this clone was seen many times. The chain has TRBV30 and TRBJ2-6, with TRBD1 matching over 7 bases. Germline-derived CDR1 and CDR2 are GTSNPN and SVGIG (reference sequence). CDR3 length: 16 amino acids. J gave up 5 bases and V 2 bases, and 9 bases lay outside the gene matches. The CDR3 DNA follows: TGTGCCTGGAGTATTGTCAAGGGGGCTCGGGCCAACGTCCTGACTTTC. It yields the protein CAWSIVKGARANVLTF.

This clone appeared many times. The rearrangement links TRBV6-4 to TRBJ2-1, with 7 bases identical to TRBD2. The V gene's germline CDR1 is MRHNA and CDR2 SNTAGT. V gave up 3 bases and J gave up 2 bases; unmatched junction bases: 7. This CDR3 is built from 16 residues. CDR3 sequence: CASSEWPSGAYNEQFF. The CDR3 region has the DNA TGTGCCAGCAGTGAGTGGCCTAGCGGAGCCTACAATGAGCAGTTCTTC.

This rearrangement joins TRBV5-6 to TRBJ2-7; no clear D gene. The CDR3 extends over 15 amino acids. CDR1 SGHDT and CDR2 YYEEEE come from the germline V gene. V dropped 4 bases and J dropped 1 base, with 15 bases sitting between them. CDR3 loop: CASSRRLSLSYEQYF. CDR3 sequence (DNA): TGTGCCAGCAGCAGACGGCTCTCTTTATCCTACGAGCAGTACTTC.

There are many counts of this clone. The chain uses TRBV7-2 and TRBJ2-7, with D possibly being TRBD2 (7 bases). The germline V and J ends were trimmed by 5 bases and 3 bases, with 17 bases remaining between them. There are 15 residues in the CDR3. CDR1 is SGHTA and CDR2 is FQGNSA in the germline V gene. CDR3 sequence (DNA): TGTGCCAGCAGCCTCGGAGGGGGGGGACTCTACGAGCAGTACTTC. Its protein is CASSLGGGGLYEQYF.

Many counts were recorded for this clone. The V call is TRBV11-2, the J call TRBJ1-3, with TRBD1 matching over 8 bases. V shed 3 bases, J shed 7 bases, and the junction held 2 bases outside the gene matches. The CDR3 spans 13 residues. Per the germline V gene, CDR1 is SGHAT and CDR2 is FQNNGV. Written as DNA, the CDR3 is TGTGCCAGCAGCTTCAACAGGGGGAACACCATATATTTT. This codes for CASSFNRGNTIYF. The full variable domain, with the rest looked up from reference TRBV11-2 and TRBJ1-3, is EAGVAQSPRYKIIEKRQSVAFWCNPISGHATLYWYQQILGQGPKLLIQFQNNGVVDDSQLPKDRFSAERLKGVDSTLKIQPAKLEDSAVYLCASSFNRGNTIYFGEGSWLTVV.

This clone was detected ten times or more. J is TRBJ1-5 and V is TRBV6-2 or TRBV6-3, with D tentatively TRBD1 (5 bases). Germline lookup yields CDR1 MNHEY and CDR2 SVGEGT. Trimming pared 11 bases from V and 1 base from J, leaving 12 bases between. This CDR3 spans 13 amino acids. CDR3 bases: TGTGCCGCAACGGACAACAGCAATCAGCCCCAGCATTTT. Its translation is CAATDNSNQPQHF.

Here the CDR3 DNA reads TGCGCCAGCAGCCCCGGGACATCCTTGGGCGCGTACTTC. Protein sequence: CASSPGTSLGAYF. V and J are TRBV5-1 and TRBJ2-7, with D perhaps TRBD1 (6 bases). CDR1 and CDR2 (germline): SGHRS, YFSETQ. The CDR3 covers 13 residues. V gave up 4 bases and J gave up 12 bases, with 20 bases separating them. Drawing the rest from reference TRBV5-1 and TRBJ2-7, the complete variable domain is KAGVTQTPRYLIKTRGQQVTLSCSPISGHRSVSWYQQTPGQGLQFLFEYFSETQRNKGNFPGRFSGRQFSNSRSEMNVSTLELGDSALYLCASSPGTSLGAYFGPGTRLTVT.

This clone was recorded at least ten times. The chain employs TRBV12-3 or TRBV12-4 and TRBJ2-2; D is uncertain. The CDR3 length is 16 residues. V was cut by 4 bases and J by 0 bases, with 12 bases left in between. CDR3 in amino acids: CASSSQPRPNTGELFF. The CDR3 DNA reads TGTGCCAGCAGTTCACAGCCACGACCGAACACCGGGGAGCTGTTTTTT.